This TCR beta chain was retrieved from a study of vaccination effects on CD4 cells after COVID-19. Study observations and caveats: Few convalescent patients were studied, and early post-infection samples were lacking. Late post-vaccination samples showed marked contraction of infection- and vaccine-induced clones.

The data were produced by immunoSEQ multiplex PCR, yet TCRdb's version contains in-frame clones alone and is incomplete. Of about 23,000 clones detected, 68% appear once; the ten largest clones hold more than 9%. Sequencing was preceded by expansion of antigen-specific CD4+ T cells with viral peptide pools in the ViraFEST assay. The culture ran for 10 to 11 days, and then CD4+ T cells were isolated. Vaccinated recipients, who were negative for nucleocapsid antibodies, had no history of SARS-CoV-2 infection. In culture with about 9.7 IU/ml IL-2 and 9 to 10 ug/ml peptides, PBMC were grown at around 1.8 million per well. Regarding this clone: Its antigen remains unknown.

The junction had 5 bases not matched to a gene; V was cut back by 1 base and J by 2 bases. This CDR3 region has 16 residues. The germline CDR1 and CDR2 sequences are SGHTA and FQGNSA. The sequencing used CD4+ T cells from PBMCs cultured with HCoV-NL63 spike peptides, collected before COVID-19 vaccination. The clonotype comes from a human donor who received a COVID-19 vaccine. The J gene is TRBJ2-4, the V gene TRBV7-2, with 7 bases matching TRBD2. The chain's CDR3 is CASSLGGSVTKNIQYF. The CDR3 region has the DNA TGTGCCAGCAGCTTAGGCGGGAGTGTAACCAAAAACATTCAGTACTTC.